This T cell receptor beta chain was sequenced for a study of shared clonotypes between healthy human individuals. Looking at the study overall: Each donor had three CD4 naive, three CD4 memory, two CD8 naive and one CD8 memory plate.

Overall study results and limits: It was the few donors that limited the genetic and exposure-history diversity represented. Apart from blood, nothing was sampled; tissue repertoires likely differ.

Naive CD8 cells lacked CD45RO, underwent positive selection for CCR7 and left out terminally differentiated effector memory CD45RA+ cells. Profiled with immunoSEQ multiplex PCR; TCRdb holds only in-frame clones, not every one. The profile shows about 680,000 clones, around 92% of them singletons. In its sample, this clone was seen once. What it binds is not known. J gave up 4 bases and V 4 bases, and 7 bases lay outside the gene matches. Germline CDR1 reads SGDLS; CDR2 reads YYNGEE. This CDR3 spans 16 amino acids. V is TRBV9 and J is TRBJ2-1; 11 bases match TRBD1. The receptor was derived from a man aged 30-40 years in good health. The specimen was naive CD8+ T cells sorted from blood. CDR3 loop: CASSSGDRGTYNEQFF. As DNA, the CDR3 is TGTGCCAGCAGCTCTGGGGACAGGGGGACTTACAATGAGCAGTTCTTC. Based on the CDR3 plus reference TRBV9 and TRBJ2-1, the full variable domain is DSGVTQTPKHLITATGQRVTLRCSPRSGDLSVYWYQQSLDQGLQFLIQYYNGEERAKGNILERFSAQQFPDLHSELNLSSLELGDSALYFCASSSGDRGTYNEQFFGPGTRLTVL.